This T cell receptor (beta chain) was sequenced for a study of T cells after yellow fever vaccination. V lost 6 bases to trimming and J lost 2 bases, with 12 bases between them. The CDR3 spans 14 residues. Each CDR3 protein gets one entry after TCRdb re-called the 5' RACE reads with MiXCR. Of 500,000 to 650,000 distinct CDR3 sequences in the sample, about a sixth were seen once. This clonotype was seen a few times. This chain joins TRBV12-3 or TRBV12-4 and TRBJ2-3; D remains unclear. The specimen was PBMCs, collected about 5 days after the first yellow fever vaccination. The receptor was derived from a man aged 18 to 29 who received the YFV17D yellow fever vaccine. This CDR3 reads CASSLTHFTDTQYF. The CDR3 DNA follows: TGTGCCAGCAGCCTGACTCATTTCACAGATACGCAGTATTTT.